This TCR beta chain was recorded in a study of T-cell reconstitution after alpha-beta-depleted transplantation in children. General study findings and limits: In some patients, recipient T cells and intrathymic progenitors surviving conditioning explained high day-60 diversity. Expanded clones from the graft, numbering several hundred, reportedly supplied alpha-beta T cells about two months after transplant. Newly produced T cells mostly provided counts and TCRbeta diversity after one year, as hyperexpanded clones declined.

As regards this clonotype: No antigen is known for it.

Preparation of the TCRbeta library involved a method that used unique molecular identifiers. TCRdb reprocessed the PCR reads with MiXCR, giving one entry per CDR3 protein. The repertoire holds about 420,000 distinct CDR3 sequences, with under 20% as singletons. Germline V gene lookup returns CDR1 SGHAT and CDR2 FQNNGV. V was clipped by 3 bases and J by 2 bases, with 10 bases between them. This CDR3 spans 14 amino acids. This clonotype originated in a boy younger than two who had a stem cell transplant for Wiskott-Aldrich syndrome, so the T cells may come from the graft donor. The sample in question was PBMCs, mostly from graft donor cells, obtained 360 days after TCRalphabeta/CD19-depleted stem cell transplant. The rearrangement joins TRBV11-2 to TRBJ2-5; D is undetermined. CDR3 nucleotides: TGTGCCAGCAGCTTTTACGACCGACAAGAGACCCAGTACTTC. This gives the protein CASSFYDRQETQYF.